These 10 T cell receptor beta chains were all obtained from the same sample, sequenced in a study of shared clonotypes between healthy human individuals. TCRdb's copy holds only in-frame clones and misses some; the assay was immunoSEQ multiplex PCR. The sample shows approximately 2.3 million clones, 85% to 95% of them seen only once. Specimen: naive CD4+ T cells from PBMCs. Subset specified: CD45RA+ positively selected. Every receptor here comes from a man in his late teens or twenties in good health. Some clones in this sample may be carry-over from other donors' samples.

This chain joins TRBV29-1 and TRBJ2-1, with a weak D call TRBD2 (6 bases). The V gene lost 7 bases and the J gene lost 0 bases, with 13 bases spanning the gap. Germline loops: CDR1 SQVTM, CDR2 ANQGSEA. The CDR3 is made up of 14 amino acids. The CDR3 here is CSGAMGGSYNEQFF. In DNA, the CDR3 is TGCAGCGGGGCAATGGGGGGCTCCTACAATGAGCAGTTCTTC.

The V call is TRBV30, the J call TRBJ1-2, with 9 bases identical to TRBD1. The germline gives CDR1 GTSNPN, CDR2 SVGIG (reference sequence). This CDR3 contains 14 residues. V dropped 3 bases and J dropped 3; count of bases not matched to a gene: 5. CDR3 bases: TGTGCCTGGAGCCTTGACAGGGGGTACTATGGCTACACCTTC. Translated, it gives CAWSLDRGYYGYTF.

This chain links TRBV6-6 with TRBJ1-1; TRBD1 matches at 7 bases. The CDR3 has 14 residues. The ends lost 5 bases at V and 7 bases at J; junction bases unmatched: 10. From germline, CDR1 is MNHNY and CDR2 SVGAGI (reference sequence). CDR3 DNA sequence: TGTGCCAGCAGTCCCCCGGGACAGAAGGATGAAGCTTTCTTT. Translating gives CASSPPGQKDEAFF.

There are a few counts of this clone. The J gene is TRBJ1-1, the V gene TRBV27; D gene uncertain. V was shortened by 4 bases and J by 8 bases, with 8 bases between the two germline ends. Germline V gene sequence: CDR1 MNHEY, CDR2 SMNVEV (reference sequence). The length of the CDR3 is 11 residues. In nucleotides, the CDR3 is TGTGCCAGCAGTTACAATTCCGAAGCTTTCTTT. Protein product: CASSYNSEAFF.

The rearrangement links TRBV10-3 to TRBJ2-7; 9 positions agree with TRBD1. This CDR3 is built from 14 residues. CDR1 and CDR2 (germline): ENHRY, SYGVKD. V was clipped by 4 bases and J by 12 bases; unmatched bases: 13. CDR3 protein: CAISAGTGHLEGYF. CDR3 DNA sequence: TGTGCCATCAGTGCCGGGACAGGGCATCTTGAGGGGTACTTC.

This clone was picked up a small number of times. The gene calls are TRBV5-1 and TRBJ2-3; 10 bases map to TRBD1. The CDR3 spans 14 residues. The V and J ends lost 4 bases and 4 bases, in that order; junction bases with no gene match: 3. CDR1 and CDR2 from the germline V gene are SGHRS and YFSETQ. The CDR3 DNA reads TGCGCCAGCAGCACCGGACAGGGGGCAGATACGCAGTATTTT. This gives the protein CASSTGQGADTQYF.

Here the CDR3 DNA reads TGCAGTGCTCGCAGCGAAGAGACCCAGTACTTC. Translating it yields CSARSEETQYF. The genes are TRBV20-1 and TRBJ2-5, with D unresolved. The germline V gene has CDR1 DFQATT and CDR2 SNEGSKA (reference sequence). The CDR3 spans 11 residues. The ends were cut back, 5 bases at V and 3 bases at J, with 7 bases in the middle.

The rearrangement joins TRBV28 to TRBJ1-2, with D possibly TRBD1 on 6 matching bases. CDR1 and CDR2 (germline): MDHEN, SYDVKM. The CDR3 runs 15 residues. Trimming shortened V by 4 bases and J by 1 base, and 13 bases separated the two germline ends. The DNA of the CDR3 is TGTGCCAGCAGTTCCGTGGACAGCATTAACTATGGCTACACCTTC. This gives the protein CASSSVDSINYGYTF.

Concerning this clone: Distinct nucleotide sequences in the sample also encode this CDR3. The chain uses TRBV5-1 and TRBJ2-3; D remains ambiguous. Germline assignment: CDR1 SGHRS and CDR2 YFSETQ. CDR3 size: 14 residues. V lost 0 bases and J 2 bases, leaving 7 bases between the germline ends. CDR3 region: CASSLGEITDTQYF. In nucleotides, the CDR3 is TGCGCCAGCAGCTTGGGAGAGATCACAGATACGCAGTATTTT.

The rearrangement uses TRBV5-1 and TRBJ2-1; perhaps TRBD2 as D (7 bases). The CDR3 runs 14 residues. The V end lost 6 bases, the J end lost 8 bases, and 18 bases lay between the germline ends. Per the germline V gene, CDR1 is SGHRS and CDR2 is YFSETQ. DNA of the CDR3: TGCGCCAGCACCCTCGGGCCGGGGGGCGATGAGCAGTTCTTC. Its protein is CASTLGPGGDEQFF.